This T cell receptor (beta chain) was identified during a study of cytomegalovirus exposure and HLA in healthy donors (TCRdb year 2017). The study in broad terms: The approximately 710 repertoires of the first cohort and the 110 or so validation repertoires were produced on the same platform, according to a later analysis. To predict cytomegalovirus infection status, the study brought together high-throughput TCR immunosequencing, statistical association of individual TCRs with disease status, and machine learning. The aim of the study was to test whether cataloging public T cell receptors could identify signatures of past pathogen exposure. Along with the roughly 670-subject first cohort, a separate validation cohort of 120 different subjects was used.

As concerns this clone: Its antigen target is currently unknown. No quality values exist for individual bases; no much larger clone is one base distant.

Libraries were made using the immunoSEQ multiplex PCR assay. In the paper's pipeline: A statistical classification framework was built for diagnosing cytomegalovirus status from the catalog of TCR beta chain sequences. TCRdb re-hosts the immuneACCESS table, in-frame sequences only. Its copies lack some clones; in the studies checked, an unresolved V gene accounts for under half of them, and the cause for the rest is not known. V and J calls and clone size are copied from that table; D and trimming were computed from the DNA. The sample contains about 240,000 clones, 70% to 90% of them found a single time. 0.95% to 1.5% of the sample rests with the top ten. Separate from the roughly 650-subject first cohort, the validation cohort of 95 to 150 subjects was the group to which the donors belonged. General study outcomes and caveats: While some public TCRs were present in many individuals, most TCR sequences turned up only very rarely across donors. Subsequent analysis determined that TCRs grouped into clusters in the first cohort also showed a tendency toward co-occurrence across the roughly 120 validation repertoires, and approximately 93% of cluster scores exceeded 0. The study gave a list of more than 150 TCR beta chains associated with cytomegalovirus. The authors suggested that the approach could potentially be extended to other disease states and immunological phenotypes. In both the original and validation cohorts, the classifier was reported to diagnose cytomegalovirus status with high specificity and sensitivity. All 120 or so repertoires were used to score co-occurrence in the validation cohort in a later analysis, because that analysis had no HLA typing for the cohort. A few of the identified cytomegalovirus-associated TCR beta chains were confirmed in vitro to be specific for cytomegalovirus antigens.

The receptor was isolated from a woman aged 25 to 45 in good health and CMV-seropositive. The sample consisted of PBMCs.

The CDR3 has the sequence CASSDRSVYNQPQHF. DNA sequence: TGTGCCAGCAGTGATCGAAGCGTCTACAATCAGCCCCAGCATTTT. The rearranged chain carries TRBV6-1 and TRBJ1-5, with no confidently assigned D gene. A distance of 12 bases separates the germline ends of V and J, which lose 3 bases and 3 bases respectively. Reading the germline V gene gives CDR1 MNHNS and CDR2 SASEGT. From the cysteine through the phenylalanine, the CDR3 covers 15 amino acids. The entry retains the CDR3 DNA only, 45 bases that are in frame from base 1.